These 6 T cell receptor beta chains were all obtained from the same sample, sequenced in a study of blood T cells in healthy people across ages. Together with a sample-barcoded 5' primer, a J-beta primer mix was included in a second PCR lasting roughly 6 to 12 cycles. TCRdb re-analysed the 5' RACE reads in MiXCR, keeping a single row per CDR3 protein. The sample lists some 1.4 million distinct CDR3 sequences; around 42% were seen once. Input material: blood. The origin of the receptors is a woman aged 18-30 years in good health.

V and J are TRBV3-1 and TRBJ2-5; D is ambiguous. The DNA end is more similar to TRBJ2-7, so the J call may be wrong. Germline V gene sequence: CDR1 LGHDT, CDR2 YNNKEL (reference sequence). The CDR3 extends over 14 amino acids. This CDR3 is CASSQRRAHSEQYF. CDR3 nucleotides: TGTGCCAGCAGCCAACGGCGAGCCCACTCCGAGCAGTACTTC.

This chain links TRBV6-5 with TRBJ1-2; TRBD1 matches 7 bases. The CDR3 totals 16 residues. The germline CDR1 and CDR2 sequences are MNHEY and SVGAGI. The V and J ends lost 6 bases and 5 bases, in that order; junction bases with no gene match: 15. In DNA, the CDR3 is TGTGCCAGCAGGGCGGAGAACAGGGGATCCCCATATGGCTACACCTTC. This gives the protein CASRAENRGSPYGYTF.

J is TRBJ2-5 and V is TRBV6-5, with TRBD1 matching 10 bases. The DNA matches TRBJ2-7 better at its end, which makes the J call doubtful. The CDR3 spans 14 residues. The germline CDR1 and CDR2 sequences are MNHEY and SVGAGI. The DNA for the CDR3 is TGTGCCAGCAACACCGGGACAGGGGTTTCCGAGCAGTACTTC. It encodes CASNTGTGVSEQYF.

V and J are TRBV15 and TRBJ2-1; 8 bases match TRBD1. The CDR3 extends over 15 amino acids. Germline values: CDR1 LNHNV, CDR2 YYDKDF (reference sequence). V lost 9 bases, J lost 9 bases, and 16 bases stayed unmatched. The CDR3 here is CATTARTGLGSEQFF. CDR3 coding DNA: TGTGCCACGACCGCCCGGACAGGGTTGGGTAGTGAGCAGTTCTTC.

This rearrangement joins TRBV29-1 to TRBJ2-1, with D tentatively TRBD1 or TRBD2 (5 bases each). The V end was cut by 4 bases, the J end by 7 bases, with 17 bases between. This CDR3 region has 14 residues. The germline gives CDR1 SQVTM, CDR2 ANQGSEA. CDR3 residues: CSVGGTLGENEQFF. In nucleotides, the CDR3 is TGCAGCGTTGGAGGGACCTTAGGGGAAAATGAGCAGTTCTTC.

This chain connects TRBV27 to TRBJ2-5; 7 positions agree with TRBD1. V shed 5 bases and J 5 bases; nucleotides not matched to a gene: 8. The CDR3 is 14 residues long. Germline CDR1 MNHEY, CDR2 SMNVEV (reference sequence). In DNA, the CDR3 is TGTGCCAGCAGTCACGGGACAGCCCTGGAGACCCAGTACTTC. It yields the protein CASSHGTALETQYF.